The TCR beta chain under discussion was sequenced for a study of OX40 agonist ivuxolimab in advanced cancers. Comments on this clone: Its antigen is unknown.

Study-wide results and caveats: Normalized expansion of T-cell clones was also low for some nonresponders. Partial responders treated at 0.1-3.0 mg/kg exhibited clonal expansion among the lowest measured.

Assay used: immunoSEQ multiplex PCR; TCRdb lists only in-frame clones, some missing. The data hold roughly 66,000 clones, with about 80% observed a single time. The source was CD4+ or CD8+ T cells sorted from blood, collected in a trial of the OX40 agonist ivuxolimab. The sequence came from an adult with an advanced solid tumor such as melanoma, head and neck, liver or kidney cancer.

The CDR3 DNA follows: TGTGCCAGCAGGATGTCCGGGACCCCTAATGAAAAACTGTTTTTT. Its translation: CASRMSGTPNEKLFF. The V call is TRBV5-6, the J call TRBJ1-4; a weak D match, TRBD1 (5 bases). CDR3 length: 15 residues. CDR1 SGHDT and CDR2 YYEEEE come from the germline V gene. The V gene lost 5 bases and the J gene lost 3 bases, with 14 bases spanning the gap.